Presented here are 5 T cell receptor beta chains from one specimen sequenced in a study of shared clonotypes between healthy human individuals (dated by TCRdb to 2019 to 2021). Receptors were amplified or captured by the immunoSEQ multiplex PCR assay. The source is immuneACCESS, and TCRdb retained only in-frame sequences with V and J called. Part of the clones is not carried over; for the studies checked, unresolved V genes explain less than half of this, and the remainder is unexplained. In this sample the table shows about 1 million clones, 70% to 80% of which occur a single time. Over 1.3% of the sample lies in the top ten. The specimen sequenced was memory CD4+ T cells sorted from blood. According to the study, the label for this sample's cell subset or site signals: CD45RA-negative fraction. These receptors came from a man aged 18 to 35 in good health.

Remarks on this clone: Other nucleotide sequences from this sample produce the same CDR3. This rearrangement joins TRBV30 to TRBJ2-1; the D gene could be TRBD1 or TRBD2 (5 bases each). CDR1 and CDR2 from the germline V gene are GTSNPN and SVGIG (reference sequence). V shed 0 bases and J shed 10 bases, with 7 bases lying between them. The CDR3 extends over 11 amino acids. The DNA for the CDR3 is TGTGCCTGGAGTGTCCGGGGCGAGCAGTTCTTC. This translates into CAWSVRGEQFF.

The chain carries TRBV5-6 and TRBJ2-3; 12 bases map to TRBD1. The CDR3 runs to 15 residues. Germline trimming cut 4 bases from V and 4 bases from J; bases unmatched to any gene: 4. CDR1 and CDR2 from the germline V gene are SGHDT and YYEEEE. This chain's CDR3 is CASSGTGGPADTQYF. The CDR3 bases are TGTGCCAGCAGCGGGACAGGGGGCCCGGCAGATACGCAGTATTTT.

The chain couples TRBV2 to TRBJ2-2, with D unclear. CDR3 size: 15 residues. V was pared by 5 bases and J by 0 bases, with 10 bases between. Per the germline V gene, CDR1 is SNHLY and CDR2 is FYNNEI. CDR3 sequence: CASSRRTANTGELFF. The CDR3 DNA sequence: TGTGCCAGCAGTCGCAGGACGGCGAACACCGGGGAGCTGTTTTTT.

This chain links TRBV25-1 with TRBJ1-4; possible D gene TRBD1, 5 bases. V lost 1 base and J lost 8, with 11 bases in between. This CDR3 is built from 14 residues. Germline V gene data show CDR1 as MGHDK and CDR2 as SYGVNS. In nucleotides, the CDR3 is TGTGCCAGCAGTGAATGGGGCAATGGGGAAAAACTGTTTTTT. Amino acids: CASSEWGNGEKLFF. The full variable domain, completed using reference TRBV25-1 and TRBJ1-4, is EADIYQTPRYLVIGTGKKITLECSQTMGHDKMYWYQQDPGMELHLIHYSYGVNSTEKGDLSSESTVSRIRTEHFPLTLESARPSHTSQYLCASSEWGNGEKLFFGSGTQLSVL.

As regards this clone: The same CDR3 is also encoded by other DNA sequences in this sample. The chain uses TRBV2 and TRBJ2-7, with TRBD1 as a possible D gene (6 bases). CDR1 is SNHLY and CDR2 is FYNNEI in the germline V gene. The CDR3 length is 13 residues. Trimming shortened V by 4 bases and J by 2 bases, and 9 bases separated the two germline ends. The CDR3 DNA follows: TGTGCCAGCAGTGGGGGACACCCCTACGAGCAGTACTTC. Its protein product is CASSGGHPYEQYF.